This passage covers 18 T cell receptor beta chains from one sample sequenced in a study of T cells after yellow fever vaccination (dated by TCRdb to between 2018 and 2020). Reading the label with the study, this specimen's treatment or condition is: live attenuated yellow fever vaccine strain. Library generation was performed with 5' RACE. These reads were obtained on an Illumina NovaSeq 6000. TCRdb cleaned the public reads at Q25 with fastp, built clones with MiXCR and kept in-frame beta chains. For every CDR3 protein sequence, its rows merge into one entry that carries the most common genes and DNA. Across this sample there are 300,000 to 350,000 distinct CDR3 sequences, with about 4% seen only once. The ten largest make up 20% to 25% of the sample. Material: PBMCs, obtained 5 days after the yellow fever booster vaccination. The source of these receptors is a man aged 18 to 29 who received the YFV17D yellow fever vaccine.

This clonotype has ten or more counts. The chain employs TRBV7-2 and TRBJ2-7; 7 positions match TRBD1. V lost 4 bases to trimming and J lost 3 bases; unmatched junction nucleotides: 6. The CDR3 runs 14 residues. Germline assignment: CDR1 SGHTA and CDR2 FQGNSA. The CDR3 region has the DNA TGTGCCAGCAGCTCCGGGACAGATTACTACGAGCAGTACTTC. This encodes CASSSGTDYYEQYF.

The V and J genes are TRBV3-1 and TRBJ2-2; D gene ambiguous. The CDR3 runs to 12 residues. Trimming cost V 0 bases and J 9 bases, with 5 bases left between them. Looked up from germline, CDR1 is LGHDT and CDR2 is YNNKEL (reference sequence). The CDR3 sequence is CASSQEGRELFF. For the CDR3, the DNA is TGTGCCAGCAGCCAAGAAGGGAGGGAGCTGTTTTTT.

This clonotype appeared many times. The chain carries TRBV7-2 and TRBJ2-1, with 7 bases fitting TRBD2. Trimming removed 1 base from V and 5 bases from J; junction bases left unmatched: 5. The CDR3 runs 15 residues. The germline V gene has CDR1 SGHTA and CDR2 FQGNSA. The CDR3 loop reads CASSLEALADNEQFF. In nucleotides, the CDR3 is TGTGCCAGCAGCTTAGAAGCCCTAGCGGACAATGAGCAGTTCTTC.

The chain employs TRBV6-5 and TRBJ1-2; weak D call: TRBD1 (5 bases). CDR3 length: 15 amino acids. The V end lost 1 base, the J end lost 3 bases, and 12 bases lay between the germline ends. CDR1 MNHEY and CDR2 SVGAGI come from the germline V gene. The CDR3 DNA reads as TGTGCCAGCAGTTACTTCGCAGGGCGGGACTATGGCTACACCTTC. It yields the protein CASSYFAGRDYGYTF.

This clonotype was observed a few times. This chain links TRBV12-3 or TRBV12-4 with TRBJ2-3; 8 bases map to TRBD1. CDR3 size: 21 residues. V lost 3 bases to trimming and J lost 3 bases; unmatched junction nucleotides: 23. CDR3 in amino acids: CASSFGVWGRGHGGRTDTQYF. The CDR3 nucleotides are TGTGCCAGCAGTTTCGGTGTGTGGGGCAGGGGGCACGGGGGCCGGACAGATACGCAGTATTTT.

The rearrangement joins TRBV7-2 to TRBJ2-3; TRBD2 matches 14 bases. Germline V gene lookup returns CDR1 SGHTA and CDR2 FQGNSA. V was pared by 3 bases and J by 0 bases, with 11 bases of the junction left unmatched. The CDR3 extends over 20 amino acids. CDR3 bases: TGTGCCAGCAGCTTTACCCCCAGGACTAGCGGGGGGCCCAGCACAGATACGCAGTATTTT. It yields the protein CASSFTPRTSGGPSTDTQYF.

The CDR3 DNA reads TGTGCCAGCAGTTTCTCTAGCCGGGGCGATACGCAGTATTTT. Translated: CASSFSSRGDTQYF. The rearrangement links TRBV12-3 or TRBV12-4 to TRBJ2-3; either TRBD1 or TRBD2 may supply D (5 bases each). Trimming pared 3 bases from V and 6 bases from J, leaving 13 bases between. The CDR3 extends over 14 amino acids.

Notes on this clonotype: This could be a read error, since a much larger clone is one nucleotide away. The chain recombines TRBV11-2 with TRBJ2-2, with D unresolved. CDR1 and CDR2 from the germline V gene are SGHAT and FQNNGV. The CDR3 has 13 amino acids. The CDR3 region has the DNA TGTGCCATCAGCTTAGAGGTTTTCGGGGAGCTGTTTTTT. Its translation: CAISLEVFGELFF.

This clonotype has just a few counts. The chain uses TRBV9 and TRBJ2-1; possible D gene TRBD2, 6 bases. CDR3 length: 19 residues. In germline, CDR1 is SGDLS, CDR2 YYNGEE. V gave up 3 bases and J gave up 6 bases, with 28 bases separating them. As DNA, the CDR3 is TGTGCCAGCAGCGCTCGGCCAGCGTTACCGGGACTCCACCCCAATGAGCAGTTCTTC. It translates to CASSARPALPGLHPNEQFF.

This clonotype was seen many times. This chain uses TRBV5-1 with TRBJ1-1; 8 bases are a match to TRBD1. CDR1 is SGHRS and CDR2 is YFSETQ in the germline V gene. This CDR3 contains 15 residues. After removal of 0 bases from V and 6 bases from J, the junction contained 7 bases not matched to a gene. The CDR3 DNA follows: TGCGCCAGCAGCTTGGTGACAGGGGATGTCGCTGAAGCTTTCTTT. This codes for CASSLVTGDVAEAFF.

On this clonotype: This clone may be a read error of a much larger clone one base away. The V call is TRBV4-2, the J call TRBJ2-7; D uncertain. Germline V lookup: CDR1 LGHNA, CDR2 YNFKEQ. CDR3 length: 13 residues. The CDR3 DNA follows: TGTGCCAGCAGCCTCCACAGCGCAGGCGAGAAGTACTTC. It codes for CASSLHSAGEKYF.

This clonotype turned up a few times. This chain links TRBV4-3 with TRBJ2-4, with TRBD1 as a possible D gene (5 bases). Germline CDR1 LGHNA, CDR2 YSLEER. CDR3 length: 15 amino acids. V shed 0 bases and J shed 1 base, with 7 bases lying between them. The CDR3 DNA is TGCGCCAGCAGCCAAGAGCCAGGGGCCAAAAACATTCAGTACTTC. As protein: CASSQEPGAKNIQYF.

This clonotype has a count of ten or more. The chain is built from TRBV20-1 and TRBJ2-1; D is uncertain. The CDR3 contains 10 residues. Germline V gene lookup returns CDR1 DFQATT and CDR2 SNEGSKA (reference sequence). Trimming shortened V by 4 bases and J by 12 bases, and 10 bases separated the two germline ends. The DNA for the CDR3 is TGCAGTGCTACTGGAGAAGGGCAGTTCTTC. This encodes CSATGEGQFF.

This clonotype showed up just a few times. The chain recombines TRBV6-6 with TRBJ1-1; D remains ambiguous. The ends were cut back, 2 bases at V and 6 bases at J, with 4 bases in the middle. Per germline, CDR1 MNHNY and CDR2 SVGAGI (reference sequence). This CDR3 has 11 residues. CDR3 sequence reads: CASSYRAEAFF. DNA for the CDR3: TGTGCCAGCAGTTACAGGGCTGAAGCTTTCTTT.

V and J are TRBV7-9 and TRBJ2-1, with 12 bases fitting TRBD2. The CDR3 contains 15 residues. In germline, CDR1 is SEHNR, CDR2 FQNEAQ (reference sequence). Germline trimming cut 3 bases from V and 8 bases from J; bases unmatched to any gene: 5. CDR3 amino acids: CASSLGLAGLHEQFF. Here the CDR3 DNA reads TGTGCCAGCAGCTTGGGACTAGCGGGCCTTCATGAGCAGTTCTTC. The variable domain in full, completed from reference TRBV7-9 and TRBJ2-1, reads DTGVSQNPRHKITKRGQNVTFRCDPISEHNRLYWYRQTLGQGPEFLTYFQNEAQLEKSRLLSDRFSAERPKGSFSTLEIQRTEQGDSAMYLCASSLGLAGLHEQFFGPGTRLTVL.

This clonotype was detected only a few times. This chain connects TRBV12-3 or TRBV12-4 to TRBJ2-4, with 7 bases identical to TRBD1. Trimming took 4 bases from V and 1 from J; bases not matched to a gene: 16. The CDR3 runs 19 residues. The CDR3 nucleotides read TGTGCCAGCAGTTCCGGGGACAGTATCTCCCCTAGGGCCAAAAACATTCAGTACTTC. It encodes CASSSGDSISPRAKNIQYF.

This clonotype was recorded a few times. The chain is built from TRBV10-3 and TRBJ2-1; D possibly corresponds to TRBD1 (5 bases). CDR1 ENHRY and CDR2 SYGVKD come from the germline V gene. Trimming took off 8 bases at V and 3 bases at J, with 11 bases between the two ends. The CDR3 extends over 13 amino acids. In DNA, the CDR3 is TGTGCCATCTCCGAGACAGACTACAATGAGCAGTTCTTC. The encoded protein is CAISETDYNEQFF.

This clonotype was recorded a few times. The V gene is TRBV7-2, the J gene TRBJ2-7; D gene ambiguous. Trimming took off 6 bases at V and 2 bases at J, with 11 bases between the two ends. Germline V gives CDR1 SGHTA, CDR2 FQGNSA. The CDR3 covers 13 residues. The CDR3 protein is CASSPLFTYEQYF. CDR3 DNA: TGTGCCAGCAGTCCTCTCTTTACCTACGAGCAGTACTTC.